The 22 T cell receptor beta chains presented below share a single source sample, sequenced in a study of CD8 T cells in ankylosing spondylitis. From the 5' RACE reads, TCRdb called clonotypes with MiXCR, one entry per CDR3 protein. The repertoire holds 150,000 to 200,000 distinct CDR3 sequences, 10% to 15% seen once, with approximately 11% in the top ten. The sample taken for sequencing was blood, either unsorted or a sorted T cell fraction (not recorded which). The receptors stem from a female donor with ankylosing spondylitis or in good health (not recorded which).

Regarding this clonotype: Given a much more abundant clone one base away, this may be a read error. CDR3 sequence: CSAAPGQDNEQFF. The CDR3 DNA follows: TGCAGTGCTGCCCCGGGACAGGACAATGAGCAGTTCTTC. The chain combines TRBV20-1 with TRBJ2-1; TRBD1 aligns across 8 bases. V lost 5 bases and J lost 5; bases outside the gene matches: 5. Germline assignment: CDR1 DFQATT and CDR2 SNEGSKA (reference sequence). This CDR3 contains 13 residues.

CDR3 sequence reads: CASSTPTGNEKLFF. The CDR3 region has the DNA TGTGCCAGCAGCACTCCGACAGGGAATGAAAAACTGTTTTTT. The chain combines TRBV7-2 with TRBJ1-4; 7 bases map to TRBD1. The CDR3 consists of 14 residues. CDR1 and CDR2 from the germline V gene are SGHTA and FQGNSA. V shed 5 bases, J shed 5 bases, and the junction held 5 bases outside the gene matches.

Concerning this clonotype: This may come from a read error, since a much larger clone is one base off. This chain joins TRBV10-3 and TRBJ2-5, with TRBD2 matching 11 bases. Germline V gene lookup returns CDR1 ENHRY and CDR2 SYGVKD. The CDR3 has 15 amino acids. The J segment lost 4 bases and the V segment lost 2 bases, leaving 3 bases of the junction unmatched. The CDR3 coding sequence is TGTGCCATCAGTGAGCTCACTAGCGGGAGAGAGACCCAGTACTTC. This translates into CAISELTSGRETQYF.

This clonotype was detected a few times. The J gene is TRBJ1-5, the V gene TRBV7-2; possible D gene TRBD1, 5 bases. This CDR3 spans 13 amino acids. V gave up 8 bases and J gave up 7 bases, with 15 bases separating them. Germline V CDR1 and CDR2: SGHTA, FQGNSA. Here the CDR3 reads CASSADPGQPQHF. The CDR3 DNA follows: TGTGCCAGCTCAGCTGATCCAGGGCAGCCCCAGCATTTT.

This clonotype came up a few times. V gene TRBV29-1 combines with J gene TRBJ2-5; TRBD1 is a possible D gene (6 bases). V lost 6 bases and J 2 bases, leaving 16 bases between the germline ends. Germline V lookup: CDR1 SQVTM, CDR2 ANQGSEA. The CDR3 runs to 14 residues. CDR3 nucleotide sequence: TGCAGCGTGATACCCAGGGGTGAACAAGAGACCCAGTACTTC. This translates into CSVIPRGEQETQYF.

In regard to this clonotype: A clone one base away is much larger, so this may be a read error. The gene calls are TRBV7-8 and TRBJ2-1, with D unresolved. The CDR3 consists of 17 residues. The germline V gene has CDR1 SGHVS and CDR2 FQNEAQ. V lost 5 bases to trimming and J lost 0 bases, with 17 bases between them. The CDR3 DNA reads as TGTGCCAGCAGCCAAGCCTTGATAGTGAGCTCCTACAATGAGCAGTTCTTC. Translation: CASSQALIVSSYNEQFF.

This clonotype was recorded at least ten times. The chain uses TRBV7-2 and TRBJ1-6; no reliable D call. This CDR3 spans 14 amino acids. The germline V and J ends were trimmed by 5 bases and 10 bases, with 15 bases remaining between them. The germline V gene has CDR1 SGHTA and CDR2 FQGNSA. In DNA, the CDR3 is TGTGCCAGCAGCCTCGGGCTGATAGGCTCACCCCTCCACTTT. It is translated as CASSLGLIGSPLHF.

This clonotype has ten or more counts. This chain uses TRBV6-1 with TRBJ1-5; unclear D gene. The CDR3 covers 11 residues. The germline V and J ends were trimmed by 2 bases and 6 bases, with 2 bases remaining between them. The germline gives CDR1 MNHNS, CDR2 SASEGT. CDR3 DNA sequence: TGTGCCAGCAGTGAAAGTCAGCCCCAGCATTTT. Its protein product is CASSESQPQHF.

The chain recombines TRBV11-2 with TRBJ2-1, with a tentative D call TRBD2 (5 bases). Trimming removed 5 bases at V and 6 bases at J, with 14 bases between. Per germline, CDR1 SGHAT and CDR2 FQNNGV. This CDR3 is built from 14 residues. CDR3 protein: CASSPPGSGNEQFF. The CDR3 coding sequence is TGTGCCAGCAGCCCTCCGGGGAGCGGCAATGAGCAGTTCTTC.

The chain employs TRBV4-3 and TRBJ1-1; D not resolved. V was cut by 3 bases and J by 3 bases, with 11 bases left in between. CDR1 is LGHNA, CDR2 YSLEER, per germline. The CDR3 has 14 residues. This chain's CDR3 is CASSQGFADTEAFF. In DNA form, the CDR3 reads TGCGCCAGCAGCCAGGGTTTCGCTGACACTGAAGCTTTCTTT.

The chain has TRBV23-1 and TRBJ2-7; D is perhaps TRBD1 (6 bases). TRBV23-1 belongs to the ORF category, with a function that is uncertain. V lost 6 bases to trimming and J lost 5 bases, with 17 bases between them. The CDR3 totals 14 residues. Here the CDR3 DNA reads TGCGCCAGCAGGCTCGACAGGAGTATACACGAGCAGTACTTC. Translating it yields CASRLDRSIHEQYF.

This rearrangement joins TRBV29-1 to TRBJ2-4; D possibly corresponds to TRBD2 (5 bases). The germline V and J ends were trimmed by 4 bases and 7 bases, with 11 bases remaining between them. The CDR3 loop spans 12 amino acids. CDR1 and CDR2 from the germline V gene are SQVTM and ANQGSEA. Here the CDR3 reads CSVGENGNIQYF. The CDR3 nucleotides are TGCAGCGTTGGGGAGAATGGGAACATTCAGTACTTC. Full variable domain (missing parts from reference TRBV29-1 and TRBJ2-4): SAVISQKPSRDICQRGTSLTIQCQVDSQVTMMFWYRQQPGQSLTLIATANQGSEATYESGFVIDKFPISRPNLTFSTLTVSNMSPEDSSIYLCSVGENGNIQYFGAGTRLSVL.

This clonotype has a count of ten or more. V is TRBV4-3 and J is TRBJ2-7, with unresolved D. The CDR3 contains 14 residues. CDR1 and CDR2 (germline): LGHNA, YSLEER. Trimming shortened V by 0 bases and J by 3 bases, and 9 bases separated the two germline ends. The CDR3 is CASSQDPAGYEQYF. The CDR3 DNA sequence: TGCGCCAGCAGCCAAGATCCCGCAGGCTACGAGCAGTACTTC.

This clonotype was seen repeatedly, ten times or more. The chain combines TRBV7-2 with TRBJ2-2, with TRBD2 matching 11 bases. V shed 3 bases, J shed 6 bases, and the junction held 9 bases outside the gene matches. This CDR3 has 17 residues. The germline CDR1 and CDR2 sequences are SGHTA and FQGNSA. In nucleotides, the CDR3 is TGTGCCAGCAGCTTGCGCGGCCTAGCGGGAGGCCCCGGGGAGCTGTTTTTT. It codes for CASSLRGLAGGPGELFF.

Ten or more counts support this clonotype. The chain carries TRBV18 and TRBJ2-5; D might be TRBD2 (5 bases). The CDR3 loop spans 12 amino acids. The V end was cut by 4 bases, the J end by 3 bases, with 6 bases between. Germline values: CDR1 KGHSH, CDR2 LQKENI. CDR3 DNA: TGTGCCAGCTCACAGGGAGAAGAGACCCAGTACTTC. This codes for CASSQGEETQYF.

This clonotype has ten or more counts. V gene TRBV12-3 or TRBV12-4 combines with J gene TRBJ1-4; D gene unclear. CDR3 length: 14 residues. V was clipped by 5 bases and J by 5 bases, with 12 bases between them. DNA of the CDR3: TGTGCCAGCAGTCCCCAGGCGGTAAATGAAAAACTGTTTTTT. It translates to CASSPQAVNEKLFF.

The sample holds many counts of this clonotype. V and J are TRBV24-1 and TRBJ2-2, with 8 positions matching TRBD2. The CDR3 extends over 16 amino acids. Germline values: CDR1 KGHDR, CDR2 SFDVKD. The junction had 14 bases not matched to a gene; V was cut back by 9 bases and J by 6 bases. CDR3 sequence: CATGLTGSGSSGELFF. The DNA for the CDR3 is TGTGCCACCGGGTTAACAGGGAGCGGGAGTTCCGGGGAGCTGTTTTTT.

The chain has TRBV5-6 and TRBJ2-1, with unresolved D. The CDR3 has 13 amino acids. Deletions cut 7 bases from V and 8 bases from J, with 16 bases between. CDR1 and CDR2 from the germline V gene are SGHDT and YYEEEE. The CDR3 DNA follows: TGTGCCAGCTGCCGGACGGGCCTTCATGAGCAGTTCTTC. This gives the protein CASCRTGLHEQFF.

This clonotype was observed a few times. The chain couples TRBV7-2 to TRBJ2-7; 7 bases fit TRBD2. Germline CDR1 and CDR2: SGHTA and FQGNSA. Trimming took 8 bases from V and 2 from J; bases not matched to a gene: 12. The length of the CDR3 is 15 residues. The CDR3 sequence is CASGPWGGLAYEQYF. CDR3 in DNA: TGTGCCAGCGGCCCGTGGGGGGGTCTAGCCTACGAGCAGTACTTC.

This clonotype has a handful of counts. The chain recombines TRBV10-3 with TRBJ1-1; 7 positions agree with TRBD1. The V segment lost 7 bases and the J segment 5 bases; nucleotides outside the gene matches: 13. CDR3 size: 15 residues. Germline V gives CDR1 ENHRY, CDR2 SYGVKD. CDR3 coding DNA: TGTGCCATCAAACAGGGGCAAGATAGGGAGACTGAAGCTTTCTTT. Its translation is CAIKQGQDRETEAFF.

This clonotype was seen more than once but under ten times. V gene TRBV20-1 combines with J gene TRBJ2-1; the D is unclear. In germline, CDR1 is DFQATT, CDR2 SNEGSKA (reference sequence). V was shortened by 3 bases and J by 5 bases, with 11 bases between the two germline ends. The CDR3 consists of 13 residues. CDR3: CSARPNFDNEQFF. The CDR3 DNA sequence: TGCAGTGCTAGGCCAAACTTCGACAATGAGCAGTTCTTC.

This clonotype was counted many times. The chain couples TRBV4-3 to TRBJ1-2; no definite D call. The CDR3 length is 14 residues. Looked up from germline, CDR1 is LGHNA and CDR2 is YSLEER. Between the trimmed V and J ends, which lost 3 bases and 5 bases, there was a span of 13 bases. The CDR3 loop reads CASSHTPMSYGYTF. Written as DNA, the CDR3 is TGCGCCAGCAGCCATACCCCCATGAGTTATGGCTACACCTTC.